A single T cell receptor beta chain is shown here with its context. As yet, its antigen is unknown. The entry originates in a study of T-cell reconstitution after alpha-beta-depleted transplantation in children. It was with unique molecular identifiers that the TCRbeta library was prepared. TCRdb reanalysed the PCR reads using MiXCR and keeps one entry per CDR3 protein. The profile shows hundreds of thousands of distinct CDR3 sequences, 10% to 15% of them singletons. Study-wide points: About two months after transplant, alpha-beta T cells reportedly came from several hundred expanded graft clones. Newly made T cells mostly supplied T-cell counts and diversity one year after transplant.

This material consisted of PBMCs, mostly from graft donor cells, taken 360 days after TCRalphabeta/CD19-depleted stem cell transplant. The receptor comes from a male patient under 18 who had a stem cell transplant for acute myeloid leukemia, so the T cells may come from the graft donor.

Here the CDR3 reads CSVEDSALGWGEQYF. The CDR3 bases are TGCAGCGTTGAAGATTCGGCCCTAGGATGGGGCGAGCAGTACTTC. The chain carries TRBV29-1 and TRBJ2-7; D call uncertain. The V gene's germline CDR1 is SQVTM and CDR2 ANQGSEA. CDR3 length: 15 amino acids. V lost 0 bases, J lost 6 bases, and 18 bases lay in between.